Presented here are 12 T cell receptor beta chains from one specimen sequenced in a study of cytotoxic CD8 clonotypes in ibrutinib-treated CLL. Produced via immunoSEQ multiplex PCR; TCRdb's table is partial and in-frame only. This sample has some 200,000 clones, with approximately 72% found just once. Sequences were derived from PBMCs, sampled after 24 months of ibrutinib treatment. Receptor source: a human donor with chronic lymphocytic leukemia.

The chain has TRBV4-1 and TRBJ2-7, with a possible D match to TRBD1 (6 bases). The CDR3 length is 14 residues. Germline V gene data show CDR1 as MGHRA and CDR2 as YSYEKL. V shed 1 base and J shed 3 bases, with 10 bases lying between them. CDR3 nucleotide sequence: TGCGCCAGCAGCCAAGTGTCCAGGGGCTACGAGCAGTACTTC. Translation: CASSQVSRGYEQYF.

This clone was seen once. The chain employs TRBV5-1 and TRBJ2-2, with TRBD1 matching over 7 bases. V lost 4 bases, J lost 6 bases, and 9 bases stayed unmatched. Germline V gene lookup returns CDR1 SGHRS and CDR2 YFSETQ. This CDR3 spans 15 amino acids. CDR3 nucleotide sequence: TGCGCCAGCAGCGGAAGACAGGGCGCGGCCGGGGAGCTGTTTTTT. This codes for CASSGRQGAAGELFF.

The genes are TRBV20-1 and TRBJ2-1; D gene uncertain. The V and J ends lost 8 bases and 0 bases respectively, with 5 bases between them. The CDR3 has 11 amino acids. Germline V gene sequence: CDR1 DFQATT, CDR2 SNEGSKA (reference sequence). CDR3 in amino acids: CSSLSYNEQFF. The DNA for the CDR3 is TGCAGTTCCCTCTCCTACAATGAGCAGTTCTTC.

This clone was seen once. V and J are TRBV19 and TRBJ2-7, with D possibly being TRBD1 (6 bases). This CDR3 region has 15 residues. Germline V gives CDR1 LNHDA, CDR2 SQIVND (reference sequence). V lost 4 bases, J lost 4 bases, and 17 bases lay in between. The CDR3 loop reads CASSTTTSTGYEQYF. CDR3 in DNA: TGTGCCAGTAGTACTACAACCTCGACAGGATACGAGCAGTACTTC.

The rearrangement joins TRBV4-2 to TRBJ2-7; D call uncertain. V dropped 4 bases and J dropped 4 bases, with 11 bases sitting between them. Germline lookup yields CDR1 LGHNA and CDR2 YNFKEQ. The CDR3 sequence is 13 residues long. The CDR3 sequence: CASSPKTSYEQYF. CDR3 sequence (DNA): TGTGCCAGCAGCCCAAAAACATCGTACGAGCAGTACTTC.

V is TRBV11-3 and J is TRBJ2-7; D gene uncertain. Germline V lookup: CDR1 SGHNT, CDR2 YENEEA. This CDR3 has 13 residues. V was clipped by 1 base and J by 3 bases, with 7 bases between them. The CDR3 is CASSLGPHYEQYF. The DNA of the CDR3 is TGTGCCAGCAGCTTAGGACCCCACTACGAGCAGTACTTC.

This clone has a single count. The rearrangement links TRBV28 to TRBJ2-7; 8 bases line up with TRBD2. V was clipped by 5 bases and J by 7 bases; unmatched bases: 19. This CDR3 is built from 17 residues. The germline CDR1 and CDR2 sequences are MDHEN and SYDVKM. The CDR3 DNA is TGTGCCAGCAGTGCCGTAGGTAGCGGGAAAGGGTTGGGGGAGCAGTACTTC. It yields the protein CASSAVGSGKGLGEQYF.

The chain links TRBV4-1 to TRBJ1-2, with unresolved D. The germline V and J ends were trimmed by 4 bases and 3 bases, with 18 bases remaining between them. The CDR3 extends over 16 amino acids. CDR1 is MGHRA, CDR2 YSYEKL, per germline. CDR3 bases: TGCGCCAGCAGCCCGGCCCCCAGTCGCAGTGACTATGGCTACACCTTC. This codes for CASSPAPSRSDYGYTF.

The rearrangement uses TRBV10-2 and TRBJ2-5; D not resolved. Deletions cut 0 bases from V and 0 bases from J, with 14 bases between. The germline gives CDR1 WSHSY, CDR2 SAAADI. There are 17 residues in the CDR3. The CDR3 bases are TGCGCCAGCAGTGAGTCCGGCGGCCCGAACTACCAAGAGACCCAGTACTTC. Amino acid sequence: CASSESGGPNYQETQYF.

This chain links TRBV4-3 with TRBJ2-3; D unresolved. V gave up 0 bases and J gave up 1 base, with 14 bases separating them. The CDR3 spans 17 residues. CDR1 is LGHNA, CDR2 YSLEER, per germline. CDR3 amino acids: CASSQDRGPLGTDTQYF. As DNA, the CDR3 is TGCGCCAGCAGCCAAGATCGCGGACCGTTGGGCACAGATACGCAGTATTTT.

This sequence joins TRBV5-4 and TRBJ2-1, with D uncertain. Germline V gene data show CDR1 as SGHNT and CDR2 as YYREEE (reference sequence). The CDR3 runs to 14 residues. V dropped 6 bases and J dropped 0 bases, with 10 bases sitting between them. The chain's CDR3 is CASKEQSSYNEQFF. CDR3 sequence (DNA): TGTGCCAGCAAGGAACAGAGCTCCTACAATGAGCAGTTCTTC.

V gene TRBV2 combines with J gene TRBJ2-7, with 14 bases lining up with TRBD2. The J segment lost 4 bases and the V segment lost 9 bases, leaving 2 bases of the junction unmatched. The CDR3 extends over 13 amino acids. CDR1 is SNHLY and CDR2 is FYNNEI in the germline V gene. In nucleotides, the CDR3 is TGTGCCAGAAGACTAGCGGGAGGGTACGAGCAGTACTTC. Encoded protein: CARRLAGGYEQYF.